Listed below are T cell receptor beta chains from one sample, sequenced in a study of blood T cell repertoires in COVID-19. Profiling relied on immunoSEQ multiplex PCR, and the TCRdb table lists in-frame clones only, not all of them. The sample includes 110,000 or so clones, about 88% of them seen just once. Sequencing input: peripheral blood. The receptors shown here come from a woman in her 70s who had recovered from COVID-19. Both conserved end residues are part of each CDR3. D genes are given only for firm matches. Not every row has a clone size; where given, it reads once, few, many or a size class.

cdr3_nt,cdr3_aa,clone_size,v_call,d_call,j_call
TGTGCCAGCAGCGTAGTAGGGACTAGCCCTGAGCAGTTCTTC,CASSVVGTSPEQFF,NA,TRBV9,TRBD2,TRBJ2-1
TGTGCCAGCAGCCCCCAGGGGAGAGGCCACCGCTCTGGAAACACCATATATTTT,CASSPQGRGHRSGNTIYF,NA,TRBV28,NA,TRBJ1-3
TGTGCCAGCCGACCTCTGGACAGGGACAACTATGGCTACACCTTC,CASRPLDRDNYGYTF,NA,TRBV3-1/TRBV3-2,TRBD1,TRBJ1-2
TGTGCCGGACCTGGGACAGAATATTCTAACTATGGCTACACCTTC,CAGPGTEYSNYGYTF,NA,TRBV30,TRBD1,TRBJ1-2
TGTGCCAGCAGCGTAGCTTCTAGCGGCGGCACCGGGGAGCTGTTTTTT,CASSVASSGGTGELFF,NA,TRBV7-2,TRBD2,TRBJ2-2
TGTGCCAGCAGTTACAGGGGGGGGCAAGAGACCCAGTACTTC,CASSYRGGQETQYF,NA,TRBV6-5,NA,TRBJ2-5
TGTGCCTGCTCGAGGGGGATGAACACTGAAGCTTTCTTT,CACSRGMNTEAFF,NA,TRBV30,NA,TRBJ1-1
TGCGCCAGCAGGGAGGGGGCGCGAGCTTTCTTT,CASREGARAFF,NA,TRBV4-1,TRBD1,TRBJ1-1
TGTGCCAGCAGCTTTGCAGGAGAGACCCAGTACTTC,CASSFAGETQYF,NA,TRBV7-9,NA,TRBJ2-5
TGTGCCAGCAGCTTTTTTAGCGGGAGCCAGTATTTT,CASSFFSGSQYF,once,TRBV7-6,TRBD2,TRBJ2-3
TGCAGCGTTGAACGGCGGGGGCCGAACACTGAAGCTTTCTTT,CSVERRGPNTEAFF,NA,TRBV29-1,NA,TRBJ1-1